This note documents a single T cell receptor beta chain sequence. This CDR3 is 16 amino acids long. Per germline, CDR1 SGHTA and CDR2 FQGNSA. V was clipped by 1 base and J by 0 bases, with 12 bases between them. Sequencing targeted expressed TCRB transcripts, as all isolated RNA had been reverse transcribed. Only in-frame clones appear in the TCRdb table, and some are missing; sequencing was by immunoSEQ multiplex PCR. This table holds roughly 300,000 clones, about 15% found once. These data come from a study of beta chain features in type 1 diabetes. Overall study: All samples combined gave roughly 100 million sorted cells for examination.

This receptor was obtained from a man aged 25 to 45 in good health. V usage is TRBV7-2 and J usage is TRBJ1-2, with D unclear. Sample: central memory CD4+ T cells from blood. CDR3 protein: CASSLDGRTANYGYTF. The CDR3 bases are TGTGCCAGCAGCTTAGATGGCAGAACAGCTAACTATGGCTACACCTTC.